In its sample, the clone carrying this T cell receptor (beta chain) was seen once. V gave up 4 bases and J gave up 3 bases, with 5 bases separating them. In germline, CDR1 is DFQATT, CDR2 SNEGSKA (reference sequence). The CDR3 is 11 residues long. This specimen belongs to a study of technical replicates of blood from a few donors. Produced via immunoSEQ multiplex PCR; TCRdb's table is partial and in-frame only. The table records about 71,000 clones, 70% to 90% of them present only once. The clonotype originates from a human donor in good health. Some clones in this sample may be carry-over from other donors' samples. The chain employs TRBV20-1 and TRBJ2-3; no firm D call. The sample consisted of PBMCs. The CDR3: CSAIRTDTQYF. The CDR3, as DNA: TGCAGTGCTATACGGACAGATACGCAGTATTTT.